Detailed here is one T cell receptor (beta chain). Its target antigen remains unknown. Base quality data are lacking; no much larger clone is found one base away. The trial excluded patients who had a history of autoimmune disease or were on systemic immunosuppression. Peripheral blood for TCR sequencing was collected from all dose cohorts at baseline, on cycle 4 day 1, and on cycle 7 day 1. Samples were obtained from an open-label, multicenter, first-in-human phase I dose-escalation trial of ivuxolimab. The trial enrolled adults with locally advanced or metastatic head and neck squamous cell, hepatocellular, melanoma or renal cell carcinoma. Before TCR sequencing, CD4+ T cells and CD8+ T cells were sorted from peripheral blood as separate populations. This sample was included in a study of OX40 agonist ivuxolimab in advanced cancers. As for the study more broadly: Ivuxolimab, which targeted the costimulatory receptor OX40 (CD134), was an agonistic, fully human IgG2 monoclonal antibody. Among the roughly 50 dose-escalation patients, around 20 had hepatocellular carcinoma, roughly 15 melanoma, 9 renal cell carcinoma and 9 head and neck cancer. The paper reports the monotherapy dose-escalation portion (N of about 47 patients) of the phase I ivuxolimab trial. Partial responses occurred in three dose-escalation patients: two with cutaneous melanoma and one with hepatocellular carcinoma. Patients were allowed to have had prior anti-PD-1, anti-PD-L1 or anti-CTLA-4 therapy, and roughly 40% of the dose-escalation patients had been treated with checkpoint inhibitors. In the dose-escalation cohort, approximately 82% of patients were male, and the mean age was 60 years with a range of roughly 23 to 79. The point of sequencing TCRbeta in the periphery was to test whether ivuxolimab changed TCR sequence diversity and drove clonal T-cell expansion. Intravenous ivuxolimab was administered to patients every 2 weeks at six dose levels: 0.01, 0.1, 0.3, 1.5, 3 and 10 mg/kg.

The investigation overall reported the following: In the 0.1-3.0 mg/kg groups, partial responders were among the patients with the lowest normalized peripheral clonal expansion, particularly in CD8+ T cells. The antigen specificity of the peripheral T cells that underwent clonal expansion was not determined. At doses of 0.1 to 3.0 mg/kg, clonal expansion of both CD4+ and CD8+ blood T cells was observed from baseline to week 6. After ivuxolimab, CD8+ T cells had more expanded clones than CD4+ T cells on average. Low levels of normalized T-cell clonal expansion were also seen in some patients who did not respond.

For sequencing of the TCRbeta CDR3 region, genomic DNA was extracted from the sorted cells. The immunoSEQ Assay was used for sequencing of TCRbeta CDR3 regions. TCRdb holds this immuneACCESS table with in-frame rearrangements only. Some clones are missing; in checked studies, unresolved V genes explain under half, and the rest has no known cause. Within this sample are tens of thousands of clones, with approximately 84% of them counted one time only. The ten largest clones capture about 7% of the sample. This TCR was recovered from an adult with an advanced solid tumor such as melanoma, head and neck, liver or kidney cancer. Here the sequenced sample was CD4+ or CD8+ T cells sorted from blood, taken in a trial of the OX40 agonist ivuxolimab.

The nucleotides read TGTGCCAGCACGGCTAGCGGGTACAATGAGCAGTTCTTC. Translated, it reads CASTASGYNEQFF. The chain was built from TRBV6-5 and TRBJ2-1; 8 of the junction bases match TRBD2. The germline V gene sets CDR1 to MNHEY and CDR2 to SVGAGI. V lost 7 bases and J lost 4 bases, and the count of bases not matched to a germline gene is 3. Reading from cysteine to phenylalanine, the CDR3 counts 13 amino acids. Only CDR3 DNA is held: 39 bases, read in frame from base 1.